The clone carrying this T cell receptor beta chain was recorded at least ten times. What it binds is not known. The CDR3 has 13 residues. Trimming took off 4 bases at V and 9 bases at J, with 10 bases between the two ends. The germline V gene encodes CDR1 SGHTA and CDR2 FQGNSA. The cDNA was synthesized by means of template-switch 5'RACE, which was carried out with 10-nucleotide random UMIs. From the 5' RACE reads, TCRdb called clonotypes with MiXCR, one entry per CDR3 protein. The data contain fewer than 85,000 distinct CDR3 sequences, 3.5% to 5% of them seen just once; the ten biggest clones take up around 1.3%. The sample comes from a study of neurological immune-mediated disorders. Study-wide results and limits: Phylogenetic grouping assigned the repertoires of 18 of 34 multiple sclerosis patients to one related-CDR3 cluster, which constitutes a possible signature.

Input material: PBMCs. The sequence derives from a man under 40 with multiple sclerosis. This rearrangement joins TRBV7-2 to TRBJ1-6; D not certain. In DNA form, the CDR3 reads TGTGCCAGCAGCTCCGCCCTAATTTCACCCCTCCACTTT. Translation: CASSSALISPLHF.